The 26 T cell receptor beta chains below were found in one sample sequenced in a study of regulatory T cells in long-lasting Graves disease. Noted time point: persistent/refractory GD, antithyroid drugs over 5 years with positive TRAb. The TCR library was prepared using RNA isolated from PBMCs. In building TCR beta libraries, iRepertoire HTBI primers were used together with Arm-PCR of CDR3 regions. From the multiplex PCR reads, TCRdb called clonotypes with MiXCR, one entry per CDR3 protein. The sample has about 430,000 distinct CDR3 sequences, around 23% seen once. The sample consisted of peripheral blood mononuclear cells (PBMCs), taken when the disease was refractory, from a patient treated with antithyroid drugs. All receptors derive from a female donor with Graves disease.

CDR3 region: CASSYSIGTNEKLFF. The CDR3 DNA reads as TGTGCCAGCAGTTACTCGATCGGGACTAATGAAAAACTGTTTTTT. The rearrangement uses TRBV6-5 and TRBJ1-4; no clear D gene. The CDR3 has 15 residues. Trimming cost V 0 bases and J 2 bases, with 7 bases left between them. Germline V lookup: CDR1 MNHEY, CDR2 SVGAGI.

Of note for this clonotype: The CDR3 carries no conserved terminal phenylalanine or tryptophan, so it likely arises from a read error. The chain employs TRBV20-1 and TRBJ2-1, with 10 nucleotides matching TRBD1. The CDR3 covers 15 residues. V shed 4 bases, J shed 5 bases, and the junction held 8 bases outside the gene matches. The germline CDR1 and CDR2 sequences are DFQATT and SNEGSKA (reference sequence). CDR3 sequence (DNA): TGCAGTGCTACTCTCGGGACAGGGGAAAACAATGAGCAGTTCCTC. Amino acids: CSATLGTGENNEQFL.

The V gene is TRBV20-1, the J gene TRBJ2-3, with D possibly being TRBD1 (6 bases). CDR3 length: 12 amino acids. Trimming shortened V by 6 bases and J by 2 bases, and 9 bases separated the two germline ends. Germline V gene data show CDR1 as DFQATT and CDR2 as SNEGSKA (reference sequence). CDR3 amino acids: CSARQVTDTQYF. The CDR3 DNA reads TGCAGTGCACGACAGGTCACAGATACGCAGTATTTT.

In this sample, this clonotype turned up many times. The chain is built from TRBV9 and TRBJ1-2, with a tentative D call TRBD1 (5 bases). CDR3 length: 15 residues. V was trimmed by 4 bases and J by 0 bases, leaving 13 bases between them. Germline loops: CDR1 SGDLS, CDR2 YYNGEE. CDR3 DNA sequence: TGTGCCAGCAGCTACTTTGGGGGAGCTAACTATGGCTACACCTTC. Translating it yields CASSYFGGANYGYTF.

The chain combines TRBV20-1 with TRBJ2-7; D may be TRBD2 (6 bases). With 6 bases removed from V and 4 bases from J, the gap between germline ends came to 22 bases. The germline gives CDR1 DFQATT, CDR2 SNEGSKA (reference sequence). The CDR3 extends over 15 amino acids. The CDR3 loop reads CSATSGLTNIYEQYF. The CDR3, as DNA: TGCAGTGCGACATCGGGACTGACTAATATTTACGAGCAGTACTTC.

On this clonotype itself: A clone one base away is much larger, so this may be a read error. CDR3 nucleotides: TGTGCCAGCAGTGTAAGGAACACTGAAGCTTTCTTT. Translation: CASSVRNTEAFF. The J gene is TRBJ1-1, the V gene TRBV2; D unclear. Germline values: CDR1 SNHLY, CDR2 FYNNEI. The CDR3 consists of 12 residues. Deletions cut 4 bases from V and 1 base from J, with 4 bases between. Together with reference TRBV2 and TRBJ1-1, the CDR3 gives the full variable domain: EPEVTQTPSHQVTQMGQEVILRCVPISNHLYFYWYRQILGQKVEFLVSFYNNEISEKSEIFDDQFSVERPDGSNFTLKIRSTKLEDSAMYFCASSVRNTEAFFGQGTRLTVV.

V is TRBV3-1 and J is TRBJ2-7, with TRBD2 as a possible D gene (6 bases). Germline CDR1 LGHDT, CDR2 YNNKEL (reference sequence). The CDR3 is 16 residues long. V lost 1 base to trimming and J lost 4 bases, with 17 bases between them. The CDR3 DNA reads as TGTGCCAGCAGCCAAGCTTCGGCCGCGGGGACTTACGAGCAGTACTTC. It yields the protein CASSQASAAGTYEQYF.

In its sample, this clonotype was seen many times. The CDR3 loop reads CAANGTPAYEQYF. The CDR3, as DNA: TGTGCCGCAAATGGGACTCCAGCCTACGAGCAGTACTTC. V is TRBV27 and J is TRBJ2-7; possible D gene TRBD2, 6 bases. From germline, CDR1 is MNHEY and CDR2 SMNVEV (reference sequence). This CDR3 comprises 13 residues. Trimming removed 11 bases at V and 2 bases at J, with 16 bases between.

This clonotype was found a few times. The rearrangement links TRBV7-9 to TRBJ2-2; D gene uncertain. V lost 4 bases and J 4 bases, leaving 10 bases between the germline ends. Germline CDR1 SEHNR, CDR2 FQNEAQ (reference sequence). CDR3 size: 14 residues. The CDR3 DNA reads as TGTGCCAGCAGCTCGGACGGTCGCACCGGGGAGCTGTTTTTT. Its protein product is CASSSDGRTGELFF.

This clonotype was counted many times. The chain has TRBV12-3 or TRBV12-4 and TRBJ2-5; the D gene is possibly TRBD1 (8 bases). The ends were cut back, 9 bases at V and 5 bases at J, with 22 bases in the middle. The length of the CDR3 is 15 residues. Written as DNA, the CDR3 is TGTGCCAGTCGGCGGGGGACAGGACTTTCGGAGACCCAGTACTTC. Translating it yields CASRRGTGLSETQYF.

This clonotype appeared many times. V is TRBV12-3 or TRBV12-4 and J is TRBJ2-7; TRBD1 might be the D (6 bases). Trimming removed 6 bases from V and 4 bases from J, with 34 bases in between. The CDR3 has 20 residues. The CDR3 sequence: CASSGMGVGLRQDYPYEQYF. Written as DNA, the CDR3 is TGTGCCAGCAGCGGGATGGGTGTGGGCTTGAGACAGGATTATCCATACGAGCAGTACTTC.

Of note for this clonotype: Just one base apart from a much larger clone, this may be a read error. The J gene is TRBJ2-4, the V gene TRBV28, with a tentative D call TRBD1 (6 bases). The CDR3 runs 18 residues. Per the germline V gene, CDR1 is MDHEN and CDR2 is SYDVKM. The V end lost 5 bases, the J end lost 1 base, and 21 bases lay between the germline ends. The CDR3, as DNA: TGTGCCAGCAGTCCCCGGGGCAGGGGTTTTTATGCCAAAAACATTCAGTACTTC. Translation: CASSPRGRGFYAKNIQYF.

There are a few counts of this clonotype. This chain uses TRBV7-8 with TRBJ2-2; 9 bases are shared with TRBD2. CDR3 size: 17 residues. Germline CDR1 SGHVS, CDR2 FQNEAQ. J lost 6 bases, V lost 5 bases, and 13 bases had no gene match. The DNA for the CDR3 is TGTGCCAGCAGCCTGGGGGTAGCGGGAGACGGGTCCGGGGAGCTGTTTTTT. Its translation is CASSLGVAGDGSGELFF.

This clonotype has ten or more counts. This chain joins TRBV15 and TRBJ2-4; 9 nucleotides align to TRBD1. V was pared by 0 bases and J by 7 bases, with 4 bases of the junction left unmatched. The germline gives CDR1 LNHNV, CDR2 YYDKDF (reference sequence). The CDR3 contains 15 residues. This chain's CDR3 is CATSRDLGTGNIQYF. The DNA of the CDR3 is TGTGCCACCAGCAGAGATTTGGGGACAGGGAACATTCAGTACTTC.

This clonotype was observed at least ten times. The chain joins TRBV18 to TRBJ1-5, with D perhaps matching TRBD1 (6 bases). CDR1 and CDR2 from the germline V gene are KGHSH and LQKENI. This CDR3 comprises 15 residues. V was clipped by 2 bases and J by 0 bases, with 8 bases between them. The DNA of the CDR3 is TGTGCCAGCTCACCAGGGGACACTAGCAATCAGCCCCAGCATTTT. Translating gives CASSPGDTSNQPQHF.

CDR3: CASSYEGGLTSGNTIYF. The CDR3 nucleotides read TGTGCCAGCAGTTACGAGGGCGGTCTGACCTCTGGAAACACCATATATTTT. This sequence joins TRBV6-2 or TRBV6-3 and TRBJ1-3, with D hard to call. The CDR3 covers 17 residues. The V gene's germline CDR1 is MNHEY and CDR2 SVGEGT. V lost 2 bases, J lost 0 bases, and 14 bases lay in between.

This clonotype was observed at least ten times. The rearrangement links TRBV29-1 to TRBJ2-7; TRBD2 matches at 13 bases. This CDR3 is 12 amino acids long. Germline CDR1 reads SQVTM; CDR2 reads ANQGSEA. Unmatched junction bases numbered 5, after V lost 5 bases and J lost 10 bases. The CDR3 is CSVLGLAGFQYF. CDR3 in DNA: TGCAGCGTTCTGGGACTAGCGGGATTCCAGTACTTC.

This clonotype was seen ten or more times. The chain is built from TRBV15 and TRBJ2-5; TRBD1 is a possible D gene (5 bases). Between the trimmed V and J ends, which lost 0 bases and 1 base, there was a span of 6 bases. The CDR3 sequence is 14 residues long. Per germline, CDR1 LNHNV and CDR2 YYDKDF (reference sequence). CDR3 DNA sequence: TGTGCCACCAGCAGAGACAGGGCCCAAGAGACCCAGTACTTC. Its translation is CATSRDRAQETQYF.

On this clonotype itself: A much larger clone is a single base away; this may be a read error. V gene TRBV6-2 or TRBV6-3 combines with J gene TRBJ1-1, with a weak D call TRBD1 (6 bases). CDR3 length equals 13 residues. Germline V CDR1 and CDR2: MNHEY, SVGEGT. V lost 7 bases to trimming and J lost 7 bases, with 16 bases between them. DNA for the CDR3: TGTGCCAGCACCCCCGACAGGCGGTTTGAAGCTTTCTTT. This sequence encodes CASTPDRRFEAFF.

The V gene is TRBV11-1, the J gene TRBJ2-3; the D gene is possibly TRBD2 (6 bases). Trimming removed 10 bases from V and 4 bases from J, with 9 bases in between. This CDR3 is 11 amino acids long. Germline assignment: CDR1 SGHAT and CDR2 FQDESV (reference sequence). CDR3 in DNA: TGTGCCACCGGGAGCTCAGATACGCAGTATTTT. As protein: CATGSSDTQYF.

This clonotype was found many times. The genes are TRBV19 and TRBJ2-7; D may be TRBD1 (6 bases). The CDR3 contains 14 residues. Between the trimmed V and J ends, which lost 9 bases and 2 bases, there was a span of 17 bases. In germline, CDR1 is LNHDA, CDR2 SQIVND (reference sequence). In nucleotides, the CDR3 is TGTGCCAGCAGCTTGGCCGGACAGACCTACGAGCAGTACTTC. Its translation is CASSLAGQTYEQYF. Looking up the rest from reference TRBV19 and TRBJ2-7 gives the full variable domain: DGGITQSPKYLFRKEGQNVTLSCEQNLNHDAMYWYRQDPGQGLRLIYYSQIVNDFQKGDIAEGYSVSREKKESFPLTVTSAQKNPTAFYLCASSLAGQTYEQYFGPGTRLTVT.

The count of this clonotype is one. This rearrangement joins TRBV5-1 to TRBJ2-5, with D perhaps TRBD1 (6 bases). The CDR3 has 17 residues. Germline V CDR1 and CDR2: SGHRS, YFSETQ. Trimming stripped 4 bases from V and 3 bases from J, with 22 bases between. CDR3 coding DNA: TGCGCCAGCAGCCTACAATCGACAGGCCGGTGGGAAGAGACCCAGTACTTC. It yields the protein CASSLQSTGRWEETQYF.

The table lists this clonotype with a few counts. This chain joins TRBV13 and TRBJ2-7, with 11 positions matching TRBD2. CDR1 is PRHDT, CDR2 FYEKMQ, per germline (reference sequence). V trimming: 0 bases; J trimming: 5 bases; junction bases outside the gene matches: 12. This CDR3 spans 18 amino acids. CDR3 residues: CASSLGGLAGGPWNEQYF. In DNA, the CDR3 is TGTGCCAGCAGCTTAGGCGGGCTAGCGGGAGGCCCCTGGAACGAGCAGTACTTC.

CDR3 amino acids: CSALGTSGTQYF. The CDR3 nucleotides read TGCAGTGCCCTTGGGACTAGCGGGACCCAGTACTTC. The rearrangement uses TRBV20-1 and TRBJ2-5; 11 bases line up with TRBD2. Germline V CDR1 and CDR2: DFQATT, SNEGSKA (reference sequence). V lost 6 bases, J lost 7 bases, and 4 bases stayed unmatched. The CDR3 has 12 residues.

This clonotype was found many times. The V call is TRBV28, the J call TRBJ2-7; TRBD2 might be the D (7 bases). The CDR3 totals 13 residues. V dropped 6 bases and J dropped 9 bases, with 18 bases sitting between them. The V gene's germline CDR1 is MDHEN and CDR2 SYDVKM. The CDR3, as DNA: TGTGCCAGCAGCCCTTGGGAGGGGGTAAGGCAGTACTTC. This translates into CASSPWEGVRQYF.

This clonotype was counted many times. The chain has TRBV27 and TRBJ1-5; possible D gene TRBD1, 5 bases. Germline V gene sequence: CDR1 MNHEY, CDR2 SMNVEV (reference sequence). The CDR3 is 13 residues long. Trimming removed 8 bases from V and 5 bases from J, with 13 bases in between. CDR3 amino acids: CASGDGGDQPQHF. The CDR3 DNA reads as TGTGCCAGCGGGGACGGGGGGGATCAGCCCCAGCATTTT.